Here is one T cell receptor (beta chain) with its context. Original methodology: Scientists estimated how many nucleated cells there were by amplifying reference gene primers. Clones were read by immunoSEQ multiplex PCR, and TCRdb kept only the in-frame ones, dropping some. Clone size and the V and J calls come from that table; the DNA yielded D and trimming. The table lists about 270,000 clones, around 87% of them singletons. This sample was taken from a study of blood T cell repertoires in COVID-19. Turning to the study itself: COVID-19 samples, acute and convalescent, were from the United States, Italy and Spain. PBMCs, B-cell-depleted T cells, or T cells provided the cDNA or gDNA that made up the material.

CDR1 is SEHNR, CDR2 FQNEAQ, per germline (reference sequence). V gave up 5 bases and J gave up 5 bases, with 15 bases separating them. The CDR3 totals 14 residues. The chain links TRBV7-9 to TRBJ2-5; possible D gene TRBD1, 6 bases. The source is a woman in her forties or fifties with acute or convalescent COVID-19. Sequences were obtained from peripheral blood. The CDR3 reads CASSVQGPEETQYF. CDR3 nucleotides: TGTGCCAGCAGCGTACAGGGACCGGAGGAGACCCAGTACTTC.